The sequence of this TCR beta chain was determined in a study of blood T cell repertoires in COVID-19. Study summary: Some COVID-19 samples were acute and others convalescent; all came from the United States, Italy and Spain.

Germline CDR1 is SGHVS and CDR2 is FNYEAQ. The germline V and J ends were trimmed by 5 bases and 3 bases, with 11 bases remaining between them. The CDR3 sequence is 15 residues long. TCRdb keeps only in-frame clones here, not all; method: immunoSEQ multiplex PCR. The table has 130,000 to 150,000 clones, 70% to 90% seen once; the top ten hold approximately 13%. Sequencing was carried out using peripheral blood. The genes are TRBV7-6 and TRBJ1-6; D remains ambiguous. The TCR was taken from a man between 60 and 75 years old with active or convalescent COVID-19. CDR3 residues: CASSPTEGYNSPLHF. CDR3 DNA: TGTGCCAGCAGCCCCACGGAGGGCTATAATTCACCCCTCCACTTT.